Below, one T cell receptor beta chain is given with its context. No antigen is known for it. Data came from immunoSEQ multiplex PCR; TCRdb stores just in-frame clones and leaves some out. The sample records 130,000 to 150,000 clones, around 84% being singletons. This record comes from a study of T cell responses to AZD1222 COVID-19 vaccine. Study-wide findings and caveats: Among the donors, most were white British and more were female, and clonal diversity was possibly underestimated. Repertoire collection took place solely once the T cell response had peaked.

This specimen consisted of peripheral blood, obtained 28 days after the second AZD1222 dose. The source is an adult who received the AZD1222 COVID-19 vaccine.

The CDR3 DNA follows: TGTGCCAGCAGTTCATCAGTTCAGCCCCAGCATTTT. Translating gives CASSSSVQPQHF. This chain uses TRBV28 with TRBJ1-5; D gene ambiguous. The germline CDR1 and CDR2 sequences are MDHEN and SYDVKM. This CDR3 is 12 amino acids long. Trimming pared 4 bases from V and 6 bases from J, leaving 7 bases between.